This TCR beta chain derives from a study of CD8+ T cells in alopecia areata. Study-level points and caveats: Scalp specimens additionally yield sequences from normal skin's resident alphabeta T cells.

Treatment meaning: oral pan-JAK inhibitor, 5-10 mg twice daily. Details on this clone: Its antigen is not known.

Germline CDR1 is SGHDT and CDR2 is YYEEEE. This CDR3 contains 13 residues. V lost 5 bases and J lost 3, with 10 bases in between. Extraction of RNA preceded its reverse transcription into cDNA, which served as the sequencing template. Method: immunoSEQ multiplex PCR; TCRdb's copy keeps in-frame clones and lacks some. The sample comprises roughly 120,000 clones, about 54% of which are singletons, and about 31% rests with the top ten. This rearrangement joins TRBV5-6 to TRBJ2-3; tentative D call: TRBD1 (5 bases). The sample here was CD8+ T cells sorted from blood, taken at week 4, from a patient treated with tofacitinib. This receptor was identified in a human donor with alopecia areata. This chain's CDR3 is CASSFQGTDTQYF. CDR3 sequence (DNA): TGTGCCAGCAGTTTTCAGGGTACAGATACGCAGTATTTT.